Listed here is a single TCR beta chain. The source of the sample is a study of blood T cell repertoires in COVID-19. CDR1 and CDR2 from the germline V gene are SGHAT and FQNNGV. The CDR3 has 17 residues. The V end lost 5 bases, the J end lost 1 base, and 20 bases lay between the germline ends. Method: immunoSEQ multiplex PCR; TCRdb's copy keeps in-frame clones and lacks some. Of 200,000 to 250,000 clones in the sample, 80% were seen once. The receptor's source is a human donor in a cohort sampled during active COVID-19. Sequencing was performed on peripheral blood. V is TRBV11-2 and J is TRBJ1-1, with D possibly being TRBD1 (5 bases). The CDR3 DNA reads TGTGCCAGCAGCCCCGTGCGACAGCCTCTGGCGAACACTGAAGCTTTCTTT. This translates into CASSPVRQPLANTEAFF.